Listed below are T cell receptor beta chains from one sample, sequenced in a study of blood T cell repertoires in COVID-19. The data were produced by immunoSEQ multiplex PCR, yet TCRdb's version contains in-frame clones alone and is incomplete. The sample has over 95,000 clones, roughly 76% seen once; the top ten hold about 10%. The sequenced sample consisted of peripheral blood. These receptors originate from a human donor in a cohort sampled during active COVID-19. Both conserved end residues are part of each CDR3. Fields, in order: clone size, D gene, J gene, V gene, CDR3 DNA, CDR3 protein. The D gene is left open where the match is weak. Rows give clone size only sometimes, using once, few, many, or a class for an expanded clone.

>once|TRBD2|TRBJ2-3|TRBV30
TGTGCCCTCGTAATGACTAGCGGTCCAGATACGCAGTATTTT
CALVMTSGPDTQYF
>NA|TRBD1|TRBJ1-4|TRBV6-5
TGTGCCAGCAGCCCCGGGACAGGGAGTGAAAAACTGTTTTTT
CASSPGTGSEKLFF
>NA|NA|TRBJ1-2|TRBV7-9
TGTGCCAGCAGCTTAGGAGAGTTCGCTAACTATGGCTACACCTTC
CASSLGEFANYGYTF
>NA|NA|TRBJ1-2|TRBV5-1
TGCGCCAGCAGCACGAGCGGGACTGCTAACTATGGCTACACCTTC
CASSTSGTANYGYTF
>once|NA|TRBJ2-3|TRBV7-8
TGTGCCAGCAGCGAGGGTTTAGGGCGGGCCACAGATACGCAGTATTTT
CASSEGLGRATDTQYF
>NA|TRBD1|TRBJ2-1|TRBV29-1
TGCAGCCCCACAGGGGCTTACAATGAGCAGTTCTTC
CSPTGAYNEQFF
>NA|TRBD1|TRBJ2-7|TRBV15
TGTGCCACCAGCAGAGATGGGACAGGGATTTATGAGCAGTACTTC
CATSRDGTGIYEQYF
>once|TRBD2|TRBJ2-2|TRBV13
TGTGCCAGCAGCTTAAGCGCCGGGACTAGCACCGGGGAGCTGTTTTTT
CASSLSAGTSTGELFF
>once|TRBD2|TRBJ2-7|TRBV9
TGTGCCAGCAGCGTTACTAGCGACTCCTACGAGCAGTACTTC
CASSVTSDSYEQYF
>once|NA|TRBJ1-5|TRBV6-2/TRBV6-3
TGTGCCAGCAGTCCCACGGCAGGGGCTGGCAATCAGCCCCAGCATTTT
CASSPTAGAGNQPQHF
>NA|NA|TRBJ2-6|TRBV2
TGTGCCAGCAGTGAAGAGGGCAGGGCTGGGGCCAACGTCCTGACTTTC
CASSEEGRAGANVLTF
>few|NA|TRBJ1-5|TRBV9
TGTGCCAGCAGCGGGGCCGGGGTGATGGGCAATCAGCCCCAGCATTTT
CASSGAGVMGNQPQHF
>few|TRBD2|TRBJ2-7|TRBV6-5
TGTGCCAGCAGTTACTCTCGGGCAGCGGGGAGCTACGAGCAGTACTTC
CASSYSRAAGSYEQYF
>few|TRBD2|TRBJ2-7|TRBV7-9
TGTGCCAGCAGCTTTTCGCTCTCGGGGGGTCCGACCTACGAGCAGTACTTC
CASSFSLSGGPTYEQYF
>few|TRBD1|TRBJ2-7|TRBV7-9
TGTGCCAGCAGCCCGGGACAGGGGGCGAAAGAGCAGTACTTC
CASSPGQGAKEQYF
>NA|TRBD1|TRBJ2-7|TRBV12-5
TGTGCTAGTGGTTCATCCGGGACAGGGTCCTACGAGCAGTACTTC
CASGSSGTGSYEQYF
>NA|TRBD1|TRBJ2-3|TRBV5-4
TGTGCCAGCAGCTTGGAAGGGGGCACCACAGATACGCAGTATTTT
CASSLEGGTTDTQYF
>NA|TRBD2|TRBJ2-1|TRBV4-3
TGCGCCAGCAGCCAAGTTCCAGGACTAGCGGGAGACATGGGCAATGAGCAGTTCTTC
CASSQVPGLAGDMGNEQFF
>NA|NA|TRBJ1-1|TRBV5-6
TGTGCCAGCAGCACTCTGGACAAGAACACTGAAGCTTTCTTT
CASSTLDKNTEAFF
>once|NA|TRBJ2-7|TRBV6-6
TGTGCCAGCAGCTCCGCCCCCGGGGTTCAAGGCGAGCAGTACTTC
CASSSAPGVQGEQYF
>NA|NA|TRBJ2-3|TRBV19
TGTGCCAGTAGACGACTGGGAGATACGCAGTATTTT
CASRRLGDTQYF
>NA|NA|TRBJ1-4|TRBV18
TGTGCCAGCTCCCCTTGGCCAGGAAGGAATGAAAAACTGTTTTTT
CASSPWPGRNEKLFF
>few|NA|TRBJ1-5|TRBV3-1/TRBV3-2
TGTGCCAGCAGCCTAGGACAGACAAATCAGCCCCAGCATTTT
CASSLGQTNQPQHF
>many|TRBD2|TRBJ2-1|TRBV13
TGTGCCAGCAGCCCCCTGGGACTAGCATTAGAACATGAGCAGTTCTTC
CASSPLGLALEHEQFF
>NA|TRBD2|TRBJ2-7|TRBV5-6
TGTGCCAGCAGCTGGGTACAATCGGGTGGGACTACGGCGCAGTACTTC
CASSWVQSGGTTAQYF
>NA|TRBD2|TRBJ2-2|TRBV19
TGTGCCAGTAGTAAACTAGCGGGAGGCTTCACCGGGGAGCTGTTTTTT
CASSKLAGGFTGELFF
>NA|TRBD1|TRBJ1-1|TRBV7-8
TGTGCCAGCAGCCTTGGGACAGGGAACACTGAAGCTTTCTTT
CASSLGTGNTEAFF
>NA|TRBD1|TRBJ1-1|TRBV3-1/TRBV3-2
TGTGCCAGCAGCCAAGATCTAAGGACAGGGTCGGTAGCTTTCTTT
CASSQDLRTGSVAFF
>NA|TRBD1|TRBJ1-1|TRBV6-5
TGTGCCAGCAGATGGACAGGGCAGAACACTGAAGCTTTCTTT
CASRWTGQNTEAFF
>NA|NA|TRBJ1-2|TRBV18
TGTGCCAGCTCACCTCCAGGGTTGGGGTATGGCTACACCTTC
CASSPPGLGYGYTF
>medium-sized|TRBD1|TRBJ1-3|TRBV29-1
TGCAGCGTTGATGCACAGGGGTCTGGAAACACCATATATTTT
CSVDAQGSGNTIYF
>NA|NA|TRBJ2-1|TRBV7-9
TGTGCCAGCAGCTTAGGGAGCGACAATGAGCAGTTCTTC
CASSLGSDNEQFF
>NA|NA|TRBJ1-1|TRBV12-3/TRBV12-4
TGTGCCAGCAGTTTAGTAGCAGTTGAAGCTTTCTTT
CASSLVAVEAFF
>NA|NA|TRBJ2-5|TRBV18
TGTGCCAGCTCCCCTGGGCATGGAGAGACCCAGTACTTC
CASSPGHGETQYF
>NA|NA|TRBJ2-5|TRBV15
TGTGCCACCAGCCCCACGGGACTAACAGGGGAGACCCAGTACTTC
CATSPTGLTGETQYF
>NA|NA|TRBJ1-5|TRBV6-6
TGTGCCAGCAGCTGGGAGAGGGACAATCAGCCCCAGCATTTT
CASSWERDNQPQHF
>NA|NA|TRBJ1-6|TRBV10-2
TGCGCCAGCAGTGAGTCCCAGGGGTTTTATAATTCACCCCTCCACTTT
CASSESQGFYNSPLHF
>NA|NA|TRBJ1-1|TRBV28
TGTGCCAGCAGTCCCCCGGTGGAGGGGGAAGCTTTCTTT
CASSPPVEGEAFF
>NA|TRBD2|TRBJ2-1|TRBV7-2
TGTGCCAGCAGCTTATCCTCGACTAGCGGGCAGTTCTTC
CASSLSSTSGQFF
>few|NA|TRBJ1-2|TRBV2
TGTGCCAGCAGTGAAACGGTAGGGCGGGTCTATGGCTACACCTTC
CASSETVGRVYGYTF
>NA|NA|TRBJ2-7|TRBV4-1
TGCGCCAGCAGCCAAGAGCTTGATCTATTTCAGTACTTC
CASSQELDLFQYF
>NA|NA|TRBJ1-2|TRBV29-1
TGCAGCGGGGGGGGGACACCTAACTATGGCTACACCTTC
CSGGGTPNYGYTF
>NA|NA|TRBJ2-7|TRBV10-1
TGCGCCAGCATCCTGAGTAGGGGAAGCTCCTACGAGCAGTACTTC
CASILSRGSSYEQYF
>NA|NA|TRBJ2-7|TRBV11-3
TGTGCCAGCAGCTTGGGCGTACACTACGAGCAGTACTTC
CASSLGVHYEQYF
>NA|TRBD2|TRBJ2-7|TRBV15
TGTGCCACCAGCAGGGATCTAGCGGGATCCTACGAGCAGTACTTC
CATSRDLAGSYEQYF
>NA|TRBD1|TRBJ1-4|TRBV7-2
TGTGCCAGCAGCTTTGGGGACAGGGAAAACGAAAAACTGTTTTTT
CASSFGDRENEKLFF
>NA|NA|TRBJ2-7|TRBV21-1
TGTGCCAGCAGCAAAAAGGTTTCAGAGGGGACAGGGTGCGAGCAGTACTTC
CASSKKVSEGTGCEQYF
>NA|TRBD1|TRBJ1-4|TRBV28
TGTGCCAGCAGGCCACAAGACAGGGTGAATGAAAAACTGTTTTTT
CASRPQDRVNEKLFF
>NA|NA|TRBJ1-3|TRBV11-2
TGTGCCAGCAGCTATTCCGTGGCAGGTGTAGCTGGAAACACCATATATTTT
CASSYSVAGVAGNTIYF
>once|NA|TRBJ1-2|TRBV6-5
TGTGCCAGCAGTTACGTGCAGGGAGGCGGCTACACCTTC
CASSYVQGGGYTF
>once|TRBD2|TRBJ2-1|TRBV11-3
TGTGCCAGCAGCTTATCCGTTAGCGGGAGTAGTCGCAATGAGCAGTTCTTC
CASSLSVSGSSRNEQFF
>NA|NA|TRBJ2-5|TRBV28
TGTGCCAGCAGCGACGTCGGGACACGGGAGACCCAGTACTTC
CASSDVGTRETQYF
>NA|NA|TRBJ1-1|TRBV7-9
TGTGCCAGCAGCTTAGCGAGACTCTACCCATACATGAACACTGAAGCTTTCTTT
CASSLARLYPYMNTEAFF
>NA|NA|TRBJ1-2|TRBV7-9
TGTGCCAGCAGCCACGGACTGACTCCGTATGGCTACACCTTC
CASSHGLTPYGYTF
>NA|NA|TRBJ2-7|TRBV4-3
TGCGCCAGCAGCCAAGAGGAGGGGATCTACGAGCAGTACTTC
CASSQEEGIYEQYF
>NA|TRBD2|TRBJ2-5|TRBV28
TGTGCCAGCAGTCCGGGACTAGCGGGAGGGAAGACCCAGTACTTC
CASSPGLAGGKTQYF
>NA|TRBD1|TRBJ1-3|TRBV27
TGTGCCAGCAGTTTACAGGGGGCCTCTGGAAACACCATATATTTT
CASSLQGASGNTIYF
>once|NA|TRBJ1-5|TRBV6-2/TRBV6-3
TGTGCCAGCAGTCAACAGAATCAGCCCCAGCATTTT
CASSQQNQPQHF
>NA|TRBD1|TRBJ2-5|TRBV5-1
TGCGCCAGCAGCGTGGGGACAGCGCAAGAGACCCAGTACTTC
CASSVGTAQETQYF
>NA|TRBD1|TRBJ1-1|TRBV6-5
TGTGCCAGCAGTTTCGCTTCAGGGGGCCGTACTGAAGCTTTCTTT
CASSFASGGRTEAFF